The following is a TCR beta chain sequence with its context. The data derive from a study of T cells in localized non-small cell lung cancer. Repertoires were generated with immunoSEQ multiplex PCR, while TCRdb's copy carries only in-frame clones and drops some. The table lists 60,000 to 85,000 clones, about 90% of them singletons. This CDR3 is built from 16 residues. The germline gives CDR1 MNHNY, CDR2 SVGAGI (reference sequence). With 5 bases removed from V and 0 bases from J, the gap between germline ends came to 11 bases. Sequenced material: peripheral blood, taken before any cancer treatment. The chain joins TRBV6-6 to TRBJ1-6; D ambiguous. The receptor was isolated from a male donor at least 60 years old with stage III squamous cell lung carcinoma. The CDR3 protein is CASSPDGSSYNSPLHF. CDR3 bases: TGTGCCAGCAGTCCGGACGGTAGCTCCTATAATTCACCCCTCCACTTT.